Listed below are T cell receptor beta chains from one sample, sequenced in a study of blood T cell repertoires in COVID-19. Clones were read by immunoSEQ multiplex PCR, and TCRdb kept only the in-frame ones, dropping some. Counted here are tens of thousands of clones, about 82% occurring once; the ten biggest clones make up approximately 59%. The sample taken for sequencing was peripheral blood. The receptors were sampled from a man between 70 and 80 years old with acute or convalescent COVID-19. The CDR3 runs from the conserved cysteine through the conserved F or W. The D gene is left open where the match is weak. Size tells how often a clone was seen (once, few, many) or the class of an expanded clone, and some rows leave it out.

TRBV19	TRBD1	TRBJ1-4	once	CASSTVTGTNEKLFF	TGTGCCAGTAGTACCGTGACAGGGACTAATGAAAAACTGTTTTTT
TRBV5-8	-	TRBJ1-5	-	CASSLVRQANQPQHF	TGTGCCAGCAGCTTGGTGAGACAGGCCAATCAGCCCCAGCATTTT
TRBV12-3/TRBV12-4	TRBD1	TRBJ1-6	-	CASSLQGESPLHF	TGTGCCAGCAGCCTTCAGGGGGAGAGTCCCCTCCACTTT
TRBV19	-	TRBJ1-5	-	CASRTGNQPQHF	TGTGCCAGTAGGACAGGCAATCAGCCCCAGCATTTT
TRBV10-3	TRBD2	TRBJ2-3	-	CAISESTSGGIDTQYF	TGTGCCATCAGTGAGTCGACTAGCGGGGGTATAGATACGCAGTATTTT
TRBV5-1	-	TRBJ1-1	-	CASSLEANTEAFF	TGCGCCAGCAGCTTGGAAGCGAACACTGAAGCTTTCTTT
TRBV7-2	TRBD1	TRBJ2-2	once	CASSLDRANTGELFF	TGTGCCAGCAGCTTGGACAGGGCGAACACCGGGGAGCTGTTTTTT
TRBV3-1/TRBV3-2	-	TRBJ2-1	-	CASSQGGDYNEQFF	TGTGCCAGCAGCCAAGGGGGAGATTACAATGAGCAGTTCTTC
TRBV11-2	TRBD1	TRBJ2-1	once	CASSLAGGSYNEQFF	TGTGCCAGCAGCTTAGCAGGGGGTTCCTACAATGAGCAGTTCTTC
TRBV5-6	-	TRBJ2-7	-	CASSRGVYEQYF	TGTGCCAGCAGCCGCGGGGTCTACGAGCAGTACTTC
TRBV6-6	-	TRBJ2-7	-	CASSYSQGTYEQYF	TGTGCCAGCAGTTACTCGCAGGGGACCTACGAGCAGTACTTC
TRBV20-1	-	TRBJ1-6	-	CSASRVSSYNSPLHF	TGCAGTGCTAGTCGGGTCAGCTCCTATAATTCACCCCTCCACTTT
TRBV4-1	-	TRBJ2-2	-	CASADRNTGELFF	TGCGCCTCAGCGGACAGAAACACCGGGGAGCTGTTTTTT
TRBV11-3	TRBD1	TRBJ1-4	-	CASSRTGDDEKLFF	TGTGCCAGCAGCAGGACAGGGGACGATGAAAAACTGTTTTTT
TRBV4-2	-	TRBJ2-3	-	CASSQVLARATDTQYF	TGTGCCAGCAGCCAAGTTCTCGCGCGGGCGACAGATACGCAGTATTTT
TRBV28	TRBD1	TRBJ2-7	-	CASSLPGTATYEQYF	TGTGCCAGCAGTTTGCCCGGGACAGCAACCTACGAGCAGTACTTC
TRBV15	TRBD1	TRBJ2-1	-	CATSRDTGGAVSGGEQFF	TGTGCCACCAGCAGAGATACAGGGGGCGCGGTGTCTGGAGGTGAGCAGTTCTTC
TRBV5-1	-	TRBJ1-2	-	CASSLAQEDGYTF	TGCGCCAGCAGCTTGGCGCAGGAGGATGGCTACACCTTC
TRBV6-5	TRBD1	TRBJ1-2	-	CASSYEDRDGYTF	TGTGCCAGCAGTTACGAGGACAGGGATGGCTACACCTTC
TRBV7-2	-	TRBJ1-2	once	CASSATGNYGYTF	TGTGCCAGCAGCGCTACAGGGAACTATGGCTACACCTTC
TRBV10-3	TRBD1	TRBJ2-7	-	CAISDRDRSSYEQYF	TGTGCCATCAGTGACCGGGACAGGAGCTCCTACGAGCAGTACTTC
TRBV9	-	TRBJ1-3	-	CASSVTDSFWNTIYF	TGTGCCAGCAGCGTGACAGACAGCTTCTGGAACACCATATATTTT
TRBV29-1	-	TRBJ1-3	-	CSVGAGGGGNTIYF	TGCAGCGTTGGAGCTGGGGGGGGTGGAAACACCATATATTTT
TRBV5-4	-	TRBJ1-4	-	CASSLDRTNEKLFF	TGTGCCAGCAGCTTGGACAGAACTAATGAAAAACTGTTTTTT
TRBV5-5	TRBD1	TRBJ2-7	-	CASSLLYRGQGNEQYF	TGTGCCAGCAGCTTATTGTACAGGGGGCAAGGGAACGAGCAGTACTTC
TRBV10-3	-	TRBJ1-4	few	CAISESKGEGNEKLFF	TGTGCCATCAGTGAGTCGAAGGGGGAGGGGAATGAAAAACTGTTTTTT